This passage covers 23 T cell receptor beta chains from one sample sequenced in a study of OX40 agonist ivuxolimab in advanced cancers. Method: immunoSEQ multiplex PCR; TCRdb's copy keeps in-frame clones and lacks some. The table lists 50,000 to 70,000 clones, approximately 93% of them singletons. The sample consisted of CD4+ or CD8+ T cells sorted from blood, taken in a trial of the OX40 agonist ivuxolimab. The receptors shown here come from an adult with an advanced solid tumor such as melanoma, head and neck, liver or kidney cancer.

The V gene is TRBV11-2, the J gene TRBJ2-7; 12 nucleotides agree with TRBD2. The length of the CDR3 is 15 residues. The germline V gene encodes CDR1 SGHAT and CDR2 FQNNGV. The V and J ends lost 5 bases and 3 bases, in that order; junction bases with no gene match: 5. The CDR3 coding sequence is TGTGCCAGCAGCCCGGGGACTAGCGGGTTCTACGAGCAGTACTTC. Translation gives CASSPGTSGFYEQYF.

This chain uses TRBV2 with TRBJ1-1, with TRBD1 identical over 9 bases. Trimming cost V 4 bases and J 6 bases; bases outside gene matches: 9. In germline, CDR1 is SNHLY, CDR2 FYNNEI. The CDR3 loop spans 15 amino acids. The CDR3 protein is CASSVPGQGGPEAFF. The CDR3 DNA sequence: TGTGCCAGCAGTGTCCCGGGACAGGGAGGTCCTGAAGCTTTCTTT.

This rearrangement joins TRBV13 to TRBJ1-2; TRBD1 aligns across 7 bases. The CDR3 sequence is 15 residues long. J gave up 3 bases and V 4 bases, and 8 bases lay outside the gene matches. The germline CDR1 and CDR2 sequences are PRHDT and FYEKMQ (reference sequence). The DNA for the CDR3 is TGTGCCAGCAGCTACCGGGACAGAAACCACTATGGCTACACCTTC. Its protein is CASSYRDRNHYGYTF.

The CDR3 DNA reads as TGTGCCAGCAGTTCCCTAGCCTCTACGACGGGACGCACAGATACGCAGTATTTT. It encodes CASSSLASTTGRTDTQYF. The rearrangement uses TRBV28 and TRBJ2-3; perhaps D is TRBD1 or TRBD2 (5 bases each). In germline, CDR1 is MDHEN, CDR2 SYDVKM. The CDR3 consists of 18 residues. With 4 bases removed from V and 1 base from J, the gap between germline ends came to 21 bases.

This clone has a handful of counts. The chain uses TRBV4-3 and TRBJ2-1; D ambiguous. V was pared by 0 bases and J by 6 bases, with 6 bases between. The CDR3 extends over 13 amino acids. Per the germline V gene, CDR1 is LGHNA and CDR2 is YSLEER. CDR3 protein: CASSQDWRNEQFF. The CDR3, as DNA: TGCGCCAGCAGCCAAGATTGGCGCAATGAGCAGTTCTTC.

This chain links TRBV5-4 with TRBJ2-7; D gene unclear. The ends were cut back, 1 base at V and 5 bases at J, with 10 bases in the middle. Germline V gives CDR1 SGHNT, CDR2 YYREEE (reference sequence). The CDR3 extends over 13 amino acids. CDR3 residues: CASSLWPNDEQYF. For the CDR3, the DNA is TGTGCCAGCAGCTTGTGGCCCAATGACGAGCAGTACTTC. Full variable domain (rest looked up from reference TRBV5-4 and TRBJ2-7): ETGVTQSPTHLIKTRGQQVTLRCSSQSGHNTVSWYQQALGQGPQFIFQYYREEENGRGNFPPRFSGLQFPNYSSELNVNALELDDSALYLCASSLWPNDEQYFGPGTRLTVT.

The chain is built from TRBV11-2 and TRBJ1-2; D is undetermined. The V end lost 0 bases, the J end lost 4 bases, and 12 bases lay between the germline ends. The CDR3 runs to 15 residues. CDR1 is SGHAT, CDR2 FQNNGV, per germline. CDR3 coding DNA: TGTGCCAGCAGCTTAGAAGGGCATCCGGCCTATGGCTACACCTTC. Protein: CASSLEGHPAYGYTF.

The chain employs TRBV4-3 and TRBJ1-3; no reliable D call. CDR1 LGHNA and CDR2 YSLEER come from the germline V gene. V lost 5 bases and J 0 bases, leaving 14 bases between the germline ends. This CDR3 has 16 amino acids. CDR3 sequence: CASSEVGYISGNTIYF. The CDR3 region has the DNA TGCGCCAGCAGCGAGGTGGGGTACATCTCTGGAAACACCATATATTTT.

This rearrangement joins TRBV27 to TRBJ2-1; TRBD2 matches at 9 bases. The length of the CDR3 is 16 residues. Germline trimming cut 5 bases from V and 0 bases from J; bases unmatched to any gene: 5. Germline lookup yields CDR1 MNHEY and CDR2 SMNVEV (reference sequence). The CDR3 here is CASSPTSGSSYNEQFF. In DNA form, the CDR3 reads TGTGCCAGCAGTCCGACTAGCGGAAGCTCCTACAATGAGCAGTTCTTC.

V and J are TRBV25-1 and TRBJ2-7; the D is unclear. In germline, CDR1 is MGHDK, CDR2 SYGVNS. Trimming shortened V by 5 bases and J by 5 bases, and 16 bases separated the two germline ends. This CDR3 is 14 amino acids long. The CDR3 loop is CASSIPERRDEQYF. The CDR3 coding sequence is TGTGCCAGCAGTATCCCAGAGAGAAGGGACGAGCAGTACTTC.

This sequence joins TRBV7-2 and TRBJ2-7, with TRBD2 identical over 8 bases. Germline values: CDR1 SGHTA, CDR2 FQGNSA. The CDR3 is 14 amino acids. With V trimmed by 4 bases and J by 0 bases, 2 bases remained unmatched. DNA for the CDR3: TGTGCCAGCAGCTATGGGACTAGCTCCTACGAGCAGTACTTC. It specifies CASSYGTSSYEQYF.

The chain links TRBV4-3 to TRBJ2-1; a weak D match, TRBD1 (6 bases). Trimming took off 1 base at V and 5 bases at J, with 9 bases between the two ends. CDR3 length: 14 residues. Germline V gives CDR1 LGHNA, CDR2 YSLEER. DNA of the CDR3: TGCGCCAGCAGCCAAGCTTCAGGGGACAATGAGCAGTTCTTC. It encodes CASSQASGDNEQFF.

The chain is built from TRBV7-9 and TRBJ2-2; 9 nucleotides agree with TRBD1. This CDR3 comprises 17 residues. Germline CDR1 reads SEHNR; CDR2 reads FQNEAQ (reference sequence). V shed 4 bases, J shed 4 bases, and the junction held 10 bases outside the gene matches. CDR3 sequence: CASSSTRTGAITGELFF. DNA of the CDR3: TGTGCCAGCAGCTCAACCCGGACAGGGGCGATCACCGGGGAGCTGTTTTTT.

In DNA form, the CDR3 reads TGTGCCAGCTCCCCCACGGGAGATGGAAACACCATATATTTT. It is translated as CASSPTGDGNTIYF. The J gene is TRBJ1-3, the V gene TRBV18; no reliable D call. In germline, CDR1 is KGHSH, CDR2 LQKENI. V lost 6 bases and J 3 bases, leaving 12 bases between the germline ends. There are 14 residues in the CDR3.

The CDR3 nucleotides are TGCGCCAGCAGCCAGTTGGACAGCAGCTCCTACAATGAGCAGTTCTTC. Residues: CASSQLDSSSYNEQFF. The genes are TRBV4-3 and TRBJ2-1, with TRBD1 as a possible D gene (6 bases). The CDR3 runs 16 residues. The V end was cut by 3 bases, the J end by 0 bases, with 12 bases between. CDR1 is LGHNA, CDR2 YSLEER, per germline.

The rearrangement joins TRBV15 to TRBJ2-5; D uncertain. Trimming removed 0 bases at V and 5 bases at J, with 13 bases between. Germline V gene data show CDR1 as LNHNV and CDR2 as YYDKDF (reference sequence). The CDR3 runs 15 residues. CDR3 loop: CATSRDLHPGETQYF. The CDR3 coding sequence is TGTGCCACCAGCAGAGATTTACACCCGGGCGAGACCCAGTACTTC.

CDR3 DNA: TGTGCCAGCAGAAGACCCGGGACCACCTACAATGAGCAGTTCTTC. Protein: CASRRPGTTYNEQFF. The V gene is TRBV27, the J gene TRBJ2-1; D is tentatively TRBD1 or TRBD2 (5 bases each). The CDR3 consists of 15 residues. Germline CDR1 and CDR2: MNHEY and SMNVEV (reference sequence). The ends were cut back, 6 bases at V and 2 bases at J, with 14 bases in the middle.

The rearrangement uses TRBV5-8 and TRBJ1-1; D ambiguous. CDR1 SGHTS and CDR2 YDEGEE come from the germline V gene. The CDR3 consists of 14 residues. V shed 2 bases and J shed 0 bases, with 8 bases lying between them. Here the CDR3 DNA reads TGTGCCAGCAGCTTTGGGGAAGTGAACACTGAAGCTTTCTTT. This encodes CASSFGEVNTEAFF.

V usage is TRBV6-5 and J usage is TRBJ2-3; perhaps TRBD2 as D (7 bases). Deletions cut 5 bases from V and 2 bases from J, with 11 bases between. Germline CDR1 and CDR2: MNHEY and SVGAGI. The CDR3 runs 14 residues. The CDR3 sequence: CASSKAGATDTQYF. The CDR3 region has the DNA TGTGCCAGCAGTAAGGCGGGGGCCACAGATACGCAGTATTTT.

This chain links TRBV7-8 with TRBJ1-2; 11 bases are a match to TRBD1. The germline V gene has CDR1 SGHVS and CDR2 FQNEAQ. V was pared by 1 base and J by 2 bases, with 12 bases of the junction left unmatched. The CDR3 covers 19 residues. The CDR3 sequence is CASSLGTGGASGVNYGYTF. The DNA for the CDR3 is TGTGCCAGCAGCTTAGGGACAGGGGGCGCGTCAGGTGTCAACTATGGCTACACCTTC.

V is TRBV29-1 and J is TRBJ1-5, with a tentative D call TRBD1 (5 bases). The V gene lost 2 bases and the J gene lost 2 bases, with 7 bases spanning the gap. The CDR3 totals 13 residues. The V gene's germline CDR1 is SQVTM and CDR2 ANQGSEA. CDR3 loop: CSVEQGGNQPQHF. The CDR3 DNA follows: TGCAGCGTTGAACAGGGTGGCAATCAGCCCCAGCATTTT.

The genes are TRBV28 and TRBJ2-7; 9 bases align to TRBD2. Looked up from germline, CDR1 is MDHEN and CDR2 is SYDVKM. J gave up 7 bases and V 2 bases, and 3 bases lay outside the gene matches. CDR3 size: 13 residues. CDR3: CASSLAGGLEQYF. The CDR3 nucleotides read TGTGCCAGCAGTTTAGCGGGAGGGCTTGAGCAGTACTTC.

The genes are TRBV7-2 and TRBJ2-5; the match to TRBD2 covers 7 bases. The CDR3 loop spans 21 amino acids. The ends lost 0 bases at V and 5 bases at J; junction bases unmatched: 24. CDR1 is SGHTA and CDR2 is FQGNSA in the germline V gene. The CDR3 DNA reads TGTGCCAGCAGCTTAGCTCCGGCCGGCCCATTAGGCGGGAGAGTGTCGGAGACCCAGTACTTC. It is translated as CASSLAPAGPLGGRVSETQYF.